This entry lists 14 T cell receptor beta chains sequenced from one sample in a study of T-cell memory formation after mild COVID-19. Each CDR3 protein gets one entry after TCRdb re-called the 5' RACE reads with MiXCR. This table holds under 200,000 distinct CDR3 sequences, approximately 10% found once. The source material was PBMCs or a T cell subset sorted from them (not recorded which). The receptors were sampled from a man between 18 and 29 years old who had mild COVID-19 (a few samples of this study predate the infection). Cell type and time point are not known.

This clonotype has at least ten counts. The genes are TRBV12-3 or TRBV12-4 and TRBJ2-1, with D unresolved. The V end was cut by 8 bases, the J end by 3 bases, with 5 bases between. The CDR3 consists of 11 residues. CDR3 in amino acids: CASYSYNEQFF. CDR3 bases: TGTGCCAGCTACAGCTACAATGAGCAGTTCTTC.

This clonotype was observed a handful of times. V is TRBV12-3 or TRBV12-4 and J is TRBJ2-3; 9 bases match TRBD2. The CDR3 is 14 amino acids. Trimming cost V 11 bases and J 4 bases; bases outside gene matches: 10. Written as DNA, the CDR3 is TGTGCCGGAGCGGGGGGCGGGCCCTCAGATACGCAGTATTTT. It translates to CAGAGGGPSDTQYF.

The chain couples TRBV7-9 to TRBJ1-1, with D tentatively TRBD1 (6 bases). V was cut by 8 bases and J by 8 bases, with 15 bases left in between. The CDR3 has 12 amino acids. Looked up from germline, CDR1 is SEHNR and CDR2 is FQNEAQ (reference sequence). CDR3 DNA sequence: TGTGCCAGCGCCAGGGGAGAGGGAGAAGCTTTCTTT. Its translation is CASARGEGEAFF.

This clonotype showed up just a few times. The V and J genes are TRBV5-1 and TRBJ1-2; TRBD1 matches at 10 bases. The V gene end was trimmed by 0 bases and the J gene end by 8 bases; junction bases not matched to a gene: 4. CDR3 length equals 14 residues. Germline V gene data show CDR1 as SGHRS and CDR2 as YFSETQ. This chain's CDR3 is CASSLGQGAEGYTF. DNA for the CDR3: TGCGCCAGCAGCTTGGGACAGGGGGCGGAAGGCTACACCTTC.

This clonotype occurred a few times. The chain carries TRBV4-3 and TRBJ2-5; D is unresolved. Germline CDR1 reads LGHNA; CDR2 reads YSLEER. V dropped 4 bases and J dropped 1 base, with 13 bases sitting between them. The CDR3 covers 15 residues. Here the CDR3 DNA reads TGCGCCAGCAGCCGCCCTATATGTATCCAAGAGACCCAGTACTTC. Translating gives CASSRPICIQETQYF.

The chain carries TRBV12-3 or TRBV12-4 and TRBJ2-5; D assignment may be TRBD1 or TRBD2 (5 bases each). V was cut by 3 bases and J by 7 bases, with 12 bases left in between. This CDR3 has 13 amino acids. This CDR3 is CASSFTRGATQYF. The CDR3 DNA reads TGTGCCAGCAGTTTCACTAGGGGTGCGACCCAGTACTTC.

This clonotype was counted ten times or more. The V and J genes are TRBV10-3 and TRBJ2-3; either TRBD1 or TRBD2 may fit D (5 bases each). CDR1 ENHRY and CDR2 SYGVKD come from the germline V gene. The CDR3 totals 16 residues. With 2 bases removed from V and 1 base from J, the gap between germline ends came to 13 bases. CDR3 protein: CAISEPGRRRTDTQYF. CDR3 DNA sequence: TGTGCCATCAGTGAGCCGGGACGACGACGCACAGATACGCAGTATTTT.

This clonotype came up many times. The CDR3 reads CSATTSGANEQFF. In DNA, the CDR3 is TGCAGTGCAACGACTAGCGGAGCGAATGAGCAGTTCTTC. The gene calls are TRBV20-1 and TRBJ2-1, with 9 bases fitting TRBD2. The trim removed 6 bases at V and 7 bases at J, leaving 7 bases unmatched. CDR1 DFQATT and CDR2 SNEGSKA come from the germline V gene (reference sequence). CDR3 length: 13 residues.

This clonotype was observed a handful of times. V is TRBV29-1 and J is TRBJ2-5; D gene uncertain. Germline CDR1 is SQVTM and CDR2 is ANQGSEA. The CDR3 is made up of 13 amino acids. V was shortened by 4 bases and J by 0 bases, with 9 bases between the two germline ends. CDR3 sequence (DNA): TGCAGCGTTGGGGTCAACGACCAAGAGACCCAGTACTTC. It codes for CSVGVNDQETQYF.

V and J are TRBV10-3 and TRBJ1-1, with D unresolved. The germline V and J ends were trimmed by 8 bases and 2 bases, with 12 bases remaining between them. This CDR3 comprises 13 residues. CDR1 ENHRY and CDR2 SYGVKD come from the germline V gene. CDR3 in amino acids: CAIAWERNTEAFF. CDR3 in DNA: TGTGCCATCGCATGGGAACGAAACACTGAAGCTTTCTTT.

This clonotype was found a few times. The chain uses TRBV28 and TRBJ1-1; D may be TRBD1 (6 bases). Trimming cost V 2 bases and J 1 base, with 11 bases left between them. Germline V lookup: CDR1 MDHEN, CDR2 SYDVKM. The CDR3 consists of 15 residues. The CDR3 spells CASSLGGQGNTEAFF. The CDR3 DNA sequence: TGTGCCAGCAGTTTAGGGGGGCAGGGGAACACTGAAGCTTTCTTT.

This clonotype turned up a few times. The genes are TRBV3-1 and TRBJ2-5; 7 positions agree with TRBD1. The V and J ends lost 3 bases and 4 bases, in that order; junction bases with no gene match: 5. This CDR3 is built from 14 residues. CDR1 and CDR2 from the germline V gene are LGHDT and YNNKEL (reference sequence). The CDR3 coding sequence is TGTGCCAGCAGCCACTTCTACAGGGGAGAGACCCAGTACTTC. Residues: CASSHFYRGETQYF.

This chain uses TRBV11-2 with TRBJ2-2, with 9 bases fitting TRBD1. CDR1 is SGHAT and CDR2 is FQNNGV in the germline V gene. This CDR3 has 15 residues. Trimming cost V 2 bases and J 7 bases; bases outside gene matches: 5. CDR3 residues: CASSLQGQGGGELFF. In DNA, the CDR3 is TGTGCCAGCAGCTTACAGGGACAGGGCGGCGGGGAGCTGTTTTTT.

The chain employs TRBV20-1 and TRBJ1-2, with TRBD1 identical over 8 bases. Germline CDR1 DFQATT, CDR2 SNEGSKA (reference sequence). The CDR3 has 14 residues. Trimming at V came to 0 bases and at J to 4 bases, leaving 4 bases not matched to a gene. The CDR3 sequence is CSARDRGQGYGYTF. The DNA for the CDR3 is TGCAGTGCTAGAGATCGCGGACAGGGCTATGGCTACACCTTC.